The entry that follows covers one T cell receptor beta chain sequence. The antigen is not known. The data were obtained in a study of OX40 agonist ivuxolimab in advanced cancers. The investigators sampled blood at baseline, at cycle 4 day 1, and at cycle 7 day 1. V lost 5 bases and J 0 bases, leaving 17 bases between the germline ends. The germline V gene has CDR1 SGHVS and CDR2 FQNEAQ. This CDR3 comprises 16 residues. Study-wide results and caveats: Expanded peripheral T cell antigen specificity was not determined. On average, CD8+ T cells had more expanded clones than CD4+. Also showing low normalized T-cell clonal expansion were some of the nonresponders.

Clones were sequenced by immunoSEQ multiplex PCR, and TCRdb holds only the in-frame ones, with some missing. The table has 80,000 or so clones, around 90% seen once. The chain combines TRBV7-8 with TRBJ2-7, with D unclear. The sequence derives from an adult with an advanced solid tumor such as melanoma, head and neck, liver or kidney cancer. The starting material was CD4+ or CD8+ T cells sorted from blood, obtained in a trial of the OX40 agonist ivuxolimab. CDR3 in DNA: TGTGCCAGCAGCCCCCATCCTTCTGTTAGCTCCTACGAGCAGTACTTC. Protein product: CASSPHPSVSSYEQYF. Supplemented by reference TRBV7-8 and TRBJ2-7, the full variable domain reads GAGVSQSPRYKVAKRGQDVALRCDPISGHVSLFWYQQALGQGPEFLTYFQNEAQLDKSGLPSDRFFAERPEGSVSTLKIQRTQQEDSAVYLCASSPHPSVSSYEQYFGPGTRLTVT.